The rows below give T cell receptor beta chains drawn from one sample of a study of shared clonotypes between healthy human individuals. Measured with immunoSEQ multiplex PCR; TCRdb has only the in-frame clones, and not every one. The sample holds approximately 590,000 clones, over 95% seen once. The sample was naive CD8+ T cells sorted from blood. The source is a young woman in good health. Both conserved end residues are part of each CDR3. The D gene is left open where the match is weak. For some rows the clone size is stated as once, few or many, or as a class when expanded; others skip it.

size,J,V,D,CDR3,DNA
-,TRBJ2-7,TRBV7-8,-,CASSLELLGYEQYF,TGTGCCAGCAGCTTAGAGCTCTTGGGCTACGAGCAGTACTTC
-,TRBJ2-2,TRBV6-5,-,CASTQGTGELFF,TGTGCCAGCACGCAGGGTACCGGGGAGCTGTTTTTT
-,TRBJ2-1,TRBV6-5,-,CASSYHTSTLRNEQFF,TGTGCCAGCAGTTACCATACTAGTACTCTTCGCAATGAGCAGTTCTTC
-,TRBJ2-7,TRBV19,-,CASSNHQIGDGSYEQYF,TGTGCCAGTAGTAACCATCAAATCGGGGACGGCTCCTACGAGCAGTACTTC
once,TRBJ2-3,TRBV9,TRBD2,CASSSHPGTSRLADTQYF,TGTGCCAGCAGCTCACATCCTGGGACTAGCCGTTTAGCGGATACGCAGTATTTT
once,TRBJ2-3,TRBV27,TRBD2,CASSPTSGRTDTQYF,TGTGCCAGCAGTCCAACTAGCGGGAGAACAGATACGCAGTATTTT
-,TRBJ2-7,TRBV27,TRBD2,CASSTSGRAYEQYF,TGTGCCAGCAGCACGAGCGGGAGGGCCTACGAGCAGTACTTC
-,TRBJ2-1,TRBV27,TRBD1,CASSFGDRAVNEQFF,TGTGCCAGCAGTTTTGGGGACAGGGCGGTCAATGAGCAGTTCTTC
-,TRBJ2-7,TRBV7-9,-,CASSSPRDSLREGPYEQYF,TGTGCCAGCAGCTCCCCGCGTGATTCGTTGCGGGAAGGCCCCTACGAGCAGTACTTC
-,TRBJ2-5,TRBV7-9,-,CASSLLGGETQYF,TGTGCCAGCAGCTTACTGGGTGGCGAGACCCAGTACTTC
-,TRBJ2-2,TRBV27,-,CASSLSIIDIASGELFF,TGTGCCAGCAGTTTATCGATAATAGATATTGCTTCCGGGGAGCTGTTTTTT
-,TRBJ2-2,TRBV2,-,CASSDSTGELFF,TGTGCCAGCAGTGACTCTACCGGGGAGCTGTTTTTT
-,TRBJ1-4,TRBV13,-,CASRPGAGEKLFF,TGTGCCAGCAGACCCGGGGCAGGGGAAAAACTGTTTTTT
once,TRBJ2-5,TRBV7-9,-,CASSHGMRETQYF,TGTGCCAGCAGCCACGGGATGAGGGAGACCCAGTACTTC
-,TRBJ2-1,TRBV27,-,CASSLSTSSYNEQFF,TGTGCCAGCAGTTTGTCGACTAGCTCCTACAATGAGCAGTTCTTC
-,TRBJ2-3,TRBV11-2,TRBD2,CASSLAPKAGVGTDTQYF,TGTGCCAGCAGCTTAGCACCGAAAGCGGGAGTGGGCACAGATACGCAGTATTTT